Listed here are 14 T cell receptor beta chains from one sample, sequenced in a study of shared clonotypes between healthy human individuals. Some clones are missing from TCRdb's copy, which holds only in-frame ones; the method was immunoSEQ multiplex PCR. The table has some 2.3 million clones, over 90% seen once. Material for sequencing was naive CD4+ T cells from PBMCs. Subset in this sample: CD45RA+ positively selected. The receptors were gathered from a man aged 18 to 29 in good health. Some clones in this sample may be carry-over from other donors' samples.

The V and J genes are TRBV19 and TRBJ2-1, with D tentatively TRBD1 (5 bases). The CDR3 consists of 14 residues. Germline CDR1 is LNHDA and CDR2 is SQIVND (reference sequence). Trimming stripped 1 base from V and 8 bases from J, with 12 bases between. The CDR3 here is CASSIGREDDEQFF. The CDR3 DNA follows: TGTGCCAGTAGTATAGGCAGGGAAGATGATGAGCAGTTCTTC. The variable domain in full, completed from reference TRBV19 and TRBJ2-1, reads DGGITQSPKYLFRKEGQNVTLSCEQNLNHDAMYWYRQDPGQGLRLIYYSQIVNDFQKGDIAEGYSVSREKKESFPLTVTSAQKNPTAFYLCASSIGREDDEQFFGPGTRLTVL.

The chain recombines TRBV7-8 with TRBJ1-2; D remains ambiguous. From germline, CDR1 is SGHVS and CDR2 FQNEAQ. Trimming took 2 bases from V and 14 from J, leaving 15 bases between them. The CDR3 extends over 12 amino acids. The CDR3 nucleotides read TGTGCCAGCAGCTTATCTGGACCCACGCGGACCTTC. Its protein product is CASSLSGPTRTF. Variable domain in full (rest from reference TRBV7-8 and TRBJ1-2): GAGVSQSPRYKVAKRGQDVALRCDPISGHVSLFWYQQALGQGPEFLTYFQNEAQLDKSGLPSDRFFAERPEGSVSTLKIQRTQQEDSAVYLCASSLSGPTRTFGSGTRLTVV.

With regard to this clone: Other DNA sequences from this sample encode an identical CDR3 as well. This sequence joins TRBV27 and TRBJ2-7, with a tentative D call TRBD1 (6 bases). Germline loops: CDR1 MNHEY, CDR2 SMNVEV (reference sequence). V was clipped by 2 bases and J by 1 base, with 12 bases between them. The CDR3 contains 15 residues. The CDR3 DNA reads as TGTGCCAGCAGTTTACCAGGGGCGCTTTCCTACGAGCAGTACTTC. Encoded protein: CASSLPGALSYEQYF.

About this clone itself: Other DNA sequences in this sample translate to the same CDR3. J is TRBJ2-5 and V is TRBV5-1; weak D call: TRBD1 (5 bases). Germline CDR1 SGHRS, CDR2 YFSETQ. This CDR3 is built from 13 residues. V was pared by 1 base and J by 3 bases, with 7 bases between. CDR3 DNA: TGCGCCAGCAGCTTGCAGGGTGAAGAGACCCAGTACTTC. Translating it yields CASSLQGEETQYF.

The chain recombines TRBV5-1 with TRBJ1-1; D remains unclear. The V and J ends lost 6 bases and 3 bases respectively, with 9 bases between them. CDR1 is SGHRS, CDR2 YFSETQ, per germline. The CDR3 is 12 residues long. As DNA, the CDR3 is TGCGCCAGCAACGATCAAGACACTGAAGCTTTCTTT. As protein: CASNDQDTEAFF.

The chain links TRBV5-8 to TRBJ2-7; D is uncertain. V lost 1 base, J lost 4 bases, and 6 bases lay in between. The germline V gene encodes CDR1 SGHTS and CDR2 YDEGEE. CDR3 length equals 12 residues. CDR3 residues: CASSLTYYEQYF. CDR3 coding DNA: TGTGCCAGCAGCTTGACTTATTACGAGCAGTACTTC.

The rearrangement joins TRBV28 to TRBJ1-2; TRBD1 agrees at 10 bases. Germline lookup yields CDR1 MDHEN and CDR2 SYDVKM. CDR3 size: 15 residues. The trim removed 2 bases at V and 8 bases at J, leaving 8 bases unmatched. This chain's CDR3 is CASSLRQGQGDGYTF. CDR3 DNA: TGTGCCAGCAGTTTACGTCAAGGACAGGGGGACGGCTACACCTTC.

The J gene is TRBJ1-2, the V gene TRBV19, with 9 bases identical to TRBD1. This CDR3 spans 12 amino acids. Germline V gene lookup returns CDR1 LNHDA and CDR2 SQIVND (reference sequence). J gave up 5 bases and V 8 bases, and 3 bases lay outside the gene matches. CDR3 nucleotide sequence: TGTGCCAGTTCCGGGACAGGGTATGGCTACACCTTC. Encoded protein: CASSGTGYGYTF.

This rearrangement joins TRBV7-8 to TRBJ1-1; D unclear. Trimming shortened V by 4 bases and J by 3 bases, and 6 bases separated the two germline ends. The CDR3 extends over 12 amino acids. Germline CDR1 reads SGHVS; CDR2 reads FQNEAQ. The CDR3 loop is CASSSYYTEAFF. Here the CDR3 DNA reads TGTGCCAGCAGCTCTTATTACACTGAAGCTTTCTTT.

The CDR3 sequence is CASSGASRFPETQYF. The CDR3 nucleotides are TGTGCCAGCAGTGGGGCTAGCAGGTTCCCAGAGACCCAGTACTTC. V gene TRBV2 combines with J gene TRBJ2-5; D possibly corresponds to TRBD2 (5 bases). Trimming removed 4 bases at V and 4 bases at J, with 16 bases between. The CDR3 is 15 residues long. Germline CDR1 is SNHLY and CDR2 is FYNNEI. The whole variable domain, filled in from reference TRBV2 and TRBJ2-5, reads EPEVTQTPSHQVTQMGQEVILRCVPISNHLYFYWYRQILGQKVEFLVSFYNNEISEKSEIFDDQFSVERPDGSNFTLKIRSTKLEDSAMYFCASSGASRFPETQYFGPGTRLLVL.

This chain joins TRBV7-6 and TRBJ1-1, with TRBD1 as a possible D gene (5 bases). Per germline, CDR1 SGHVS and CDR2 FNYEAQ. V shed 4 bases and J shed 1 base, with 10 bases lying between them. This CDR3 spans 14 amino acids. CDR3 loop: CASSSGRWNTEAFF. The CDR3 region has the DNA TGTGCCAGCAGCTCGGGACGGTGGAACACTGAAGCTTTCTTT.

The chain carries TRBV29-1 and TRBJ2-5; weak D call: TRBD2 (5 bases). The CDR3 loop spans 12 amino acids. V was clipped by 4 bases and J by 5 bases, with 11 bases between them. Looked up from germline, CDR1 is SQVTM and CDR2 is ANQGSEA. In DNA form, the CDR3 reads TGCAGCGTTGGCGGGTTCGGGGAGACCCAGTACTTC. Encoded protein: CSVGGFGETQYF.

The chain is built from TRBV9 and TRBJ2-2, with TRBD1 matching over 7 bases. Losses at the gene ends were 4 bases for V and 3 bases for J; bases not matched to a gene: 6. The CDR3 has 15 amino acids. CDR1 is SGDLS and CDR2 is YYNGEE in the germline V gene. The CDR3: CASSQRGPDTGELFF. The CDR3 nucleotides are TGTGCCAGCAGCCAAAGGGGGCCGGACACCGGGGAGCTGTTTTTT.

Turning to this clone: Distinct nucleotide sequences in the sample also encode this CDR3. V usage is TRBV7-3 and J usage is TRBJ1-1; no definite D call. Germline V CDR1 and CDR2: SGHTA, FQGTGA. This CDR3 region has 14 residues. Deletions cut 6 bases from V and 3 bases from J, with 14 bases between. The CDR3 bases are TGTGCCAGCAGTCTTACGGGCGGGGACACTGAAGCTTTCTTT. Protein sequence: CASSLTGGDTEAFF.